This record looks at one T cell receptor (beta chain) sequence and its context. Germline loops: CDR1 KGHDR, CDR2 SFDVKD. V dropped 3 bases and J dropped 6; count of bases not matched to a gene: 13. This CDR3 contains 16 residues. TCRdb re-called the RT-PCR reads through MiXCR, storing one row per CDR3 protein. The sample contains 550,000 to 750,000 distinct CDR3 sequences, approximately 15% of which appear only once. The receptor was derived from a female donor in good health, serving as a healthy control. Material: memory CD4+ T cells from blood. The chain combines TRBV24-1 with TRBJ2-7; 7 bases line up with TRBD2. The CDR3 sequence is CATSDTVSSGIVEQYF. CDR3 bases: TGTGCCACCAGTGATACTGTCTCCAGCGGGATAGTCGAGCAGTACTTC.